Each of the 2 T cell receptor beta chains below was sequenced from the same sample in a study of early T cells in non-severe SARS-CoV-2 infection. TCRdb re-derived calls from the 5' RACE reads in MiXCR, one entry per CDR3 protein. Among tens of thousands of distinct CDR3 sequences listed, under 15% were seen once. Material: whole blood. These receptors were obtained from an adult who was a healthcare worker with PCR-confirmed SARS-CoV-2 infection or an uninfected control (not recorded which).

The rearrangement links TRBV7-2 to TRBJ2-5; 9 bases agree with TRBD1. V trimming: 0 bases; J trimming: 7 bases; junction bases outside the gene matches: 3. The CDR3 loop spans 14 amino acids. Germline V gene sequence: CDR1 SGHTA, CDR2 FQGNSA. CDR3 in amino acids: CASSLAPTGGTQYF. The CDR3 DNA follows: TGTGCCAGCAGCTTAGCCCCGACAGGGGGGACCCAGTACTTC. Variable domain in full (rest from reference TRBV7-2 and TRBJ2-5): GAGVSQSPSNKVTEKGKDVELRCDPISGHTALYWYRQSLGQGLEFLIYFQGNSAPDKSGLPSDRFSAERTGGSVSTLTIQRTQQEDSAVYLCASSLAPTGGTQYFGPGTRLLVL.

There are many counts of this clonotype. The chain couples TRBV27 to TRBJ1-5; no clear D. Germline values: CDR1 MNHEY, CDR2 SMNVEV (reference sequence). This CDR3 contains 12 residues. Trimming pared 10 bases from V and 4 bases from J, leaving 11 bases between. In DNA, the CDR3 is TGTGCCAACGCGTTGGGAAATCAGCCCCAGCATTTT. This encodes CANALGNQPQHF.